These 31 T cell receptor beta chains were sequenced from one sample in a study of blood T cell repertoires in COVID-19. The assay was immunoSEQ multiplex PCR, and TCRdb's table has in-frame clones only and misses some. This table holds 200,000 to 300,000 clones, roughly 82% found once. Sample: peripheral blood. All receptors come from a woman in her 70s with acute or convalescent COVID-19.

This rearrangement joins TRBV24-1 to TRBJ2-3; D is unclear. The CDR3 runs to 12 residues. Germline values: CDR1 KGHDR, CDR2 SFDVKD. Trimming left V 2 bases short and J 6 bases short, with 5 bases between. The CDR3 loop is CATSDYGDTQYF. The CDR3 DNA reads TGTGCCACCAGTGATTACGGGGATACGCAGTATTTT.

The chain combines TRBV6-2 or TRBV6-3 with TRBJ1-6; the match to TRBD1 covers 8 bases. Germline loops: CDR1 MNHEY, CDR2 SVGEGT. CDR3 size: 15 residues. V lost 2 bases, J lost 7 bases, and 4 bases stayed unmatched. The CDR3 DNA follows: TGTGCCAGCAGTTACCTGACAGGGGTAAATTCACCCCTCCACTTT. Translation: CASSYLTGVNSPLHF.

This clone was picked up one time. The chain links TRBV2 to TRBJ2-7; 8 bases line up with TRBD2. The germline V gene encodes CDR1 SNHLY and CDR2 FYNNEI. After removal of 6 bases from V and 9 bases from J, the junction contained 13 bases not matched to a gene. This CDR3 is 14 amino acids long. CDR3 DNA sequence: TGTGCCAGCAGGTCCAGGACTAGCAACGTCGGGCAGTACTTC. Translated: CASRSRTSNVGQYF.

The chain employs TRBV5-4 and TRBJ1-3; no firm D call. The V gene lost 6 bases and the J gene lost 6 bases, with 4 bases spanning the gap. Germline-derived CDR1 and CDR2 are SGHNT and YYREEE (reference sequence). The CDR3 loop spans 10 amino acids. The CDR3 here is CASTLNTIYF. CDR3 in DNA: TGTGCCAGCACACTAAACACCATATATTTT. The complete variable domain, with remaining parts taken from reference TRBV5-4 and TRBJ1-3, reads ETGVTQSPTHLIKTRGQQVTLRCSSQSGHNTVSWYQQALGQGPQFIFQYYREEENGRGNFPPRFSGLQFPNYSSELNVNALELDDSALYLCASTLNTIYFGEGSWLTVV.

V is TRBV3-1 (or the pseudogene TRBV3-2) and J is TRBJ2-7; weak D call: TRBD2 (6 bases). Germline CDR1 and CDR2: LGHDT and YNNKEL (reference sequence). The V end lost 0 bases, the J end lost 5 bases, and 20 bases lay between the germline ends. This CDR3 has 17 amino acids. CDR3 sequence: CASSQDRANRGWNEQYF. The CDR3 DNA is TGTGCCAGCAGCCAAGATCGGGCGAATCGGGGGTGGAACGAGCAGTACTTC.

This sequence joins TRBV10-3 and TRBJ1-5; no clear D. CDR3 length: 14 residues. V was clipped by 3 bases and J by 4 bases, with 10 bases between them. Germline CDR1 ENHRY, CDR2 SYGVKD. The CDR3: CAISEYTGNQPQHF. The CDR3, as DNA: TGTGCCATCAGTGAATATACGGGAAATCAGCCCCAGCATTTT.

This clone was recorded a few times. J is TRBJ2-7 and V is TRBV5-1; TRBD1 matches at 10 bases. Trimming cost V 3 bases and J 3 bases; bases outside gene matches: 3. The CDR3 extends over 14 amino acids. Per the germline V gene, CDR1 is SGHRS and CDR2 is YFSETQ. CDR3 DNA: TGCGCCAGCAGCTACCGGGACAGGGGCTACGAGCAGTACTTC. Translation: CASSYRDRGYEQYF.

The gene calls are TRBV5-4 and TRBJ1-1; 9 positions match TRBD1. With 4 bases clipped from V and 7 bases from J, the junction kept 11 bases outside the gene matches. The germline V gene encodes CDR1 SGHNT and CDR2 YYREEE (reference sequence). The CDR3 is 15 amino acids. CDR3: CASSLLTGGDNEAFF. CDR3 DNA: TGTGCCAGCAGCCTTCTGACAGGGGGAGATAATGAAGCTTTCTTT.

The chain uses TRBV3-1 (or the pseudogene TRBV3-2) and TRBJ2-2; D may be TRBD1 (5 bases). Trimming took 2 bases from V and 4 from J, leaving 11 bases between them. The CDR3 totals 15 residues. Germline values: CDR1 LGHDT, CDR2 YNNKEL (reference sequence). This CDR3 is CASSQRTTGTGELFF. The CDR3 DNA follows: TGTGCCAGCAGCCAACGGACAACAGGCACCGGGGAGCTGTTTTTT.

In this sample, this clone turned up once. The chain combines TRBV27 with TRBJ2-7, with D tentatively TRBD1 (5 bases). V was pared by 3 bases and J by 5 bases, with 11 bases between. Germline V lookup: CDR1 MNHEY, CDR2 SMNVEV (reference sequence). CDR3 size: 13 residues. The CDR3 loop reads CASSFVGAHEQYF. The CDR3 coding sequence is TGTGCCAGCAGTTTCGTAGGGGCCCACGAGCAGTACTTC.

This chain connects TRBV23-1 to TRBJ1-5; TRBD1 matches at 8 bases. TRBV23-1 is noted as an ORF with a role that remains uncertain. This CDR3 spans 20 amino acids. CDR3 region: CAASVEKRGRQGYSNQPQHF. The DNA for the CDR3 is TGCGCAGCTTCAGTTGAAAAAAGGGGGCGACAGGGGTATAGCAATCAGCCCCAGCATTTT.

The CDR3 coding sequence is TGTGCCAGCAGCTCCCCGGGGCGGGGGGTCTACGAGCAGTACTTC. This translates into CASSSPGRGVYEQYF. The chain has TRBV11-2 and TRBJ2-7; 8 positions agree with TRBD2. This CDR3 spans 15 amino acids. Trimming at V came to 4 bases and at J to 3 bases, leaving 8 bases not matched to a gene. The germline V gene has CDR1 SGHAT and CDR2 FQNNGV.

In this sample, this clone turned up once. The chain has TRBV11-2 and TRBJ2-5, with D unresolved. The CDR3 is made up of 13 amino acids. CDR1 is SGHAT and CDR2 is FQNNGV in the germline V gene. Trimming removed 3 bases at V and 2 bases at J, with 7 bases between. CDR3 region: CASSLGKQETQYF. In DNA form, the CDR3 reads TGTGCCAGCAGCTTGGGCAAACAAGAGACCCAGTACTTC.

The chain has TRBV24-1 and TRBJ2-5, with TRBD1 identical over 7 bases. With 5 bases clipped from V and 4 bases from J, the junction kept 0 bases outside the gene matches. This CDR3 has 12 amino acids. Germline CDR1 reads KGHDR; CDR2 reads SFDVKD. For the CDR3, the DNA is TGTGCCACCAGTGCAGGGGGAGAGACCCAGTACTTC. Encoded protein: CATSAGGETQYF.

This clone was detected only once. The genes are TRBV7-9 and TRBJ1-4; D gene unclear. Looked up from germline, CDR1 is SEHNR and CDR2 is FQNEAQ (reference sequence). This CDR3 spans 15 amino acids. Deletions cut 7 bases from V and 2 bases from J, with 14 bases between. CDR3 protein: CASNVGGITNEKLFF. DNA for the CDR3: TGTGCCAGCAATGTAGGCGGGATTACTAATGAAAAACTGTTTTTT.

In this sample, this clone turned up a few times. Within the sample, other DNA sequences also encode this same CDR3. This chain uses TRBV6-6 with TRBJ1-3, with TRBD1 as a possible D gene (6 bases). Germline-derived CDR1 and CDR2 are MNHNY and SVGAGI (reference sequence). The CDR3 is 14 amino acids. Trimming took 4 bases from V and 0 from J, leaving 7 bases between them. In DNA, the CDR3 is TGTGCCAGCAGTTCAGGGGTCTCTGGAAACACCATATATTTT. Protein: CASSSGVSGNTIYF.

CDR3 DNA sequence: TGTGCCACCAGCAATATTAGGGGATACACTGAAGCTTTCTTT. It codes for CATSNIRGYTEAFF. The genes are TRBV15 and TRBJ1-1; tentative D call: TRBD1 (5 bases). The V end lost 4 bases, the J end lost 3 bases, and 12 bases lay between the germline ends. Germline CDR1 reads LNHNV; CDR2 reads YYDKDF (reference sequence). The CDR3 runs 14 residues.

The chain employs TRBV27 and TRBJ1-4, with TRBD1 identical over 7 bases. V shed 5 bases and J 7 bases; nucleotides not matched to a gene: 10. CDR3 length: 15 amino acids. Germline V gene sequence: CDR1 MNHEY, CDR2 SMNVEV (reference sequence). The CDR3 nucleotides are TGTGCCAGCAGTCCCCAACAGGGGTGGGGTGAAAAACTGTTTTTT. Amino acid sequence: CASSPQQGWGEKLFF.

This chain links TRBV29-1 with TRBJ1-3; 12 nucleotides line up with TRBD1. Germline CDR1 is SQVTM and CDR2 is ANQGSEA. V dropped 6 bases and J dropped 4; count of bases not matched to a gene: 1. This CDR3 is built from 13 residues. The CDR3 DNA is TGCAGCGTGGGACAGGGGGCAGGAAACACCATATATTTT. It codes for CSVGQGAGNTIYF.

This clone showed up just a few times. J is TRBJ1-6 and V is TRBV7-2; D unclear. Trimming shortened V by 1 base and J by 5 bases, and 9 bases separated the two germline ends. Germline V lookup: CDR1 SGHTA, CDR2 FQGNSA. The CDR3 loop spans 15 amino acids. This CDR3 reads CASSLDALNNSPLHF. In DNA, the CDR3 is TGTGCCAGCAGCTTAGATGCGCTGAATAATTCACCCCTCCACTTT.

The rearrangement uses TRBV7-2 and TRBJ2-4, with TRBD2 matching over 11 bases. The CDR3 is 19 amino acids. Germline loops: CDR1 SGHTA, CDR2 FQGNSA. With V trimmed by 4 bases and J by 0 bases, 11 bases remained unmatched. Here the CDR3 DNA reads TGTGCCAGCAGCTCCCATCCACCGGGACTAGCGGTAGCCAAAAACATTCAGTACTTC. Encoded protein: CASSSHPPGLAVAKNIQYF.

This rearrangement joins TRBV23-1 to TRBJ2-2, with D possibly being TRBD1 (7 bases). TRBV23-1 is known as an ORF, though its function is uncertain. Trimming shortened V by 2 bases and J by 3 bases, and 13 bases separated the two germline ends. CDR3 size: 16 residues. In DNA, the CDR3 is TGCGCCAGCAGTCAAACAGGGGACTGGGACACCGGGGAGCTGTTTTTT. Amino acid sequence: CASSQTGDWDTGELFF.

The CDR3, as DNA: TGTGCCAGCAGTTCCACAAGACAGGGCTACGAGCAGTACTTC. It yields the protein CASSSTRQGYEQYF. V and J are TRBV6-2 or TRBV6-3 and TRBJ2-7; 7 bases map to TRBD1. The CDR3 is made up of 14 amino acids. V was pared by 4 bases and J by 3 bases, with 6 bases of the junction left unmatched. Per the germline V gene, CDR1 is MNHEY and CDR2 is SVGEGT.

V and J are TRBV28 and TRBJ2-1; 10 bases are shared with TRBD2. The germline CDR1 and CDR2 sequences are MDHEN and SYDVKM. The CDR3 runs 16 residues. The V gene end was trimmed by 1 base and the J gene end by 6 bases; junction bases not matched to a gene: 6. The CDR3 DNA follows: TGTGCCAGCAGTTTATACCCTAGCGGGGGTCTCAATGAGCAGTTCTTC. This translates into CASSLYPSGGLNEQFF.

For the CDR3, the DNA is TGTGCCAGCGGGGGACAGGGGCATTCACCCCTCCACTTT. Translated: CASGGQGHSPLHF. This chain connects TRBV25-1 to TRBJ1-6, with TRBD1 identical over 10 bases. The CDR3 runs 13 residues. The J segment lost 8 bases and the V segment lost 8 bases, leaving 3 bases of the junction unmatched. Germline V CDR1 and CDR2: MGHDK, SYGVNS.

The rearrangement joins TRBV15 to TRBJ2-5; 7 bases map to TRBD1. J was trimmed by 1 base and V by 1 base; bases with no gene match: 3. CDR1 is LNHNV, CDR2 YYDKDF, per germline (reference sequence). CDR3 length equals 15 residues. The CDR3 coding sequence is TGTGCCACCAGCAGAGTAGGGGGCCTCCAAGAGACCCAGTACTTC. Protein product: CATSRVGGLQETQYF.

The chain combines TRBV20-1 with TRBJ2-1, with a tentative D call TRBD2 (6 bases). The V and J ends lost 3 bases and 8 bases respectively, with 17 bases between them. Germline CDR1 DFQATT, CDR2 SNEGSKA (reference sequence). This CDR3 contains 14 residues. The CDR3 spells CSASRLGGTHEQFF. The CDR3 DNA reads TGCAGTGCTAGTAGGCTAGGCGGGACGCATGAGCAGTTCTTC.

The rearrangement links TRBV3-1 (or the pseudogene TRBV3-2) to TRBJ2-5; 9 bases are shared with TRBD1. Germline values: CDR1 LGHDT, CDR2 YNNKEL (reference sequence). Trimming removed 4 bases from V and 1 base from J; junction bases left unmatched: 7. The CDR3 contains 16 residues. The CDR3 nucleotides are TGTGCCAGCAGCCCTAGGGACAGGGTGACCCAAGAGACCCAGTACTTC. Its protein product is CASSPRDRVTQETQYF.

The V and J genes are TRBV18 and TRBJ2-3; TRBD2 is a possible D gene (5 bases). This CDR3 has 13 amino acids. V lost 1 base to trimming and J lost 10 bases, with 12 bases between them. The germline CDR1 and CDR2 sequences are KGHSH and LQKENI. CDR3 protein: CASSPQEATAQYF. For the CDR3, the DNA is TGTGCCAGCTCACCACAGGAGGCCACGGCGCAGTATTTT.

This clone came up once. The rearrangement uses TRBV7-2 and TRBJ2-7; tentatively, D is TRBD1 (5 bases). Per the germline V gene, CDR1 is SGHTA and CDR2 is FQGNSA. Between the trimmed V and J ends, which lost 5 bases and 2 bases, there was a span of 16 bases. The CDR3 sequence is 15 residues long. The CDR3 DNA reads TGTGCCAGCAGCCCCGCAGGGAAAAGGACCTACGAGCAGTACTTC. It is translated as CASSPAGKRTYEQYF.

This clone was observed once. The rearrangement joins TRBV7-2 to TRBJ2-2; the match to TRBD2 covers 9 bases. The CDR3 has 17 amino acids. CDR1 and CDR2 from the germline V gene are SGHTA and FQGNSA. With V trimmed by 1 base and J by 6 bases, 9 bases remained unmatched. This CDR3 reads CASSLGVSSGVPGELFF. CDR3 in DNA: TGTGCCAGCAGCTTAGGAGTGTCTAGCGGGGTTCCCGGGGAGCTGTTTTTT. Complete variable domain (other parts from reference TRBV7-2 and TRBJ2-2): GAGVSQSPSNKVTEKGKDVELRCDPISGHTALYWYRQSLGQGLEFLIYFQGNSAPDKSGLPSDRFSAERTGGSVSTLTIQRTQQEDSAVYLCASSLGVSSGVPGELFFGEGSRLTVL.